The T cell receptor beta chain under discussion was sequenced for a study of human T cells and chemical hapten exposure. Findings of the study overall: Sensitizing to DPC left TCRs with a frequency above 1 in 1000 unaltered.

Germline V lookup: CDR1 SGHRS, CDR2 YFSETQ. This CDR3 is built from 17 residues. The V end lost 4 bases, the J end lost 0 bases, and 14 bases lay between the germline ends. In this sample, this clonotype turned up many times. The antigen is not known. Extraction yielded total RNA from whole blood (unfractionated). Unique molecular identifiers were attached to individual cDNA molecules during library preparation. Authors' analysis steps: Samples ranged from 23,224 to 690,600 TCRs, with a median of about 96,000. TCRdb used MiXCR to reprocess the 5' RACE reads, holding one entry per CDR3 protein. The V and J calls come from TCRdb's annotation, not from the publication. The sample carries about 140,000 distinct CDR3 sequences, 3.5% to 5% recorded once.

This receptor was identified in a female donor in good health. The chain joins TRBV5-1 to TRBJ2-6; D is undetermined. Written as DNA, the CDR3 is TGCGCCAGCAGCCTGGGTTATTTTGGCTCTGGGGCCAACGTCCTGACTTTC. The encoded protein is CASSLGYFGSGANVLTF. Complete variable domain (other parts from reference TRBV5-1 and TRBJ2-6): KAGVTQTPRYLIKTRGQQVTLSCSPISGHRSVSWYQQTPGQGLQFLFEYFSETQRNKGNFPGRFSGRQFSNSRSEMNVSTLELGDSALYLCASSLGYFGSGANVLTFGAGSRLTVL.